This T cell receptor beta chain was observed in a study of blood T cell repertoires in COVID-19. As for the study in general: Whether acute or convalescent, the COVID-19 samples came from the United States, Italy and Spain. T cells, B-cell-depleted T cells, or PBMCs supplied cDNA or gDNA.

Germline V gene data show CDR1 as MNHEY and CDR2 as SMNVEV (reference sequence). There are 14 residues in the CDR3. J gave up 5 bases and V 6 bases, and 5 bases lay outside the gene matches. As originally analysed: Reference gene primer amplification yielded estimated nucleated cell counts. Data came from immunoSEQ multiplex PCR; TCRdb stores just in-frame clones and leaves some out. V, J and clone size were drawn from that table, and D and trimming were deduced from the DNA. The sample lists 70,000 to 80,000 clones; almost 85% were seen once. The TCR comes from a man aged 50-60 years with acute or convalescent COVID-19. The specimen was peripheral blood. The chain employs TRBV27 and TRBJ1-1, with TRBD1 matching 11 bases. The CDR3 sequence: CASSHGTGGTEAFF. The CDR3 DNA is TGTGCCAGCAGCCACGGGACAGGGGGAACTGAAGCTTTCTTT.